This record concerns one T cell receptor (beta chain) sequence. As yet, its antigen is unknown. This specimen comes from a study of OX40 agonist ivuxolimab in advanced cancers. Study context: Three patients, one with hepatocellular carcinoma and two with cutaneous melanoma, achieved partial responses. Notes on the study in general: CD8+ T cells (on average) carried more expanded clones than CD4+ T cells.

The CDR3 totals 14 residues. J was trimmed by 4 bases and V by 3 bases; bases with no gene match: 2. Looked up from germline, CDR1 is MDHEN and CDR2 is SYDVKM. TCRdb's copy holds only in-frame clones and misses some; the assay was immunoSEQ multiplex PCR. The repertoire includes 65,000 to 80,000 clones, about 86% of them detected once, and about 1.9% sits in the top ten. Blood samples were obtained at baseline, cycle 4 day 1, and cycle 7 day 1. The chain couples TRBV28 to TRBJ1-2; the match to TRBD1 covers 10 bases. The receptor comes from an adult with an advanced solid tumor such as melanoma, head and neck, liver or kidney cancer. The material sequenced was CD4+ or CD8+ T cells sorted from blood, taken in a trial of the OX40 agonist ivuxolimab. CDR3 sequence (DNA): TGTGCCAGCAGTTTTGGGGACAGGGGCTATGGCTACACCTTC. It is translated as CASSFGDRGYGYTF.